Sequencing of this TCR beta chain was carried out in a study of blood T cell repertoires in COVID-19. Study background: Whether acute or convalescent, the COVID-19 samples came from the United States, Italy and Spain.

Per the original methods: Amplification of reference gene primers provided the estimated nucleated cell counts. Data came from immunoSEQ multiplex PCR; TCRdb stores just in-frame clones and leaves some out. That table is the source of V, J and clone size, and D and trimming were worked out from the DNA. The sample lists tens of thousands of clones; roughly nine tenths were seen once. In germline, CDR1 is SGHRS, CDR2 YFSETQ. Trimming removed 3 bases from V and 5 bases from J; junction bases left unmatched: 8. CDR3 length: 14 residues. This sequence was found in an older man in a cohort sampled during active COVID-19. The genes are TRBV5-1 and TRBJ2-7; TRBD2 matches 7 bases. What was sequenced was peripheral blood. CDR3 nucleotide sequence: TGCGCCAGCAGCTCGTCGGGGGGAGTGGACGAGCAGTACTTC. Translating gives CASSSSGGVDEQYF.